This passage covers 32 T cell receptor beta chains from one sample sequenced in a study of T cell responses to AZD1222 COVID-19 vaccine. Method: immunoSEQ multiplex PCR; TCRdb's copy keeps in-frame clones and lacks some. Of around 100,000 clones listed, around 86% were seen once; the top ten hold 5%. The sequences come from peripheral blood, collected on day 0 of AZD1222 vaccination. These receptors were taken from an adult in good health.

CDR3: CASSGGADRPSYEQYF. CDR3 in DNA: TGTGCCAGCAGCGGAGGGGCAGACAGACCGTCCTACGAGCAGTACTTC. The V call is TRBV9, the J call TRBJ2-7; D tentatively reads TRBD1 or TRBD2 (5 bases each). The V end lost 3 bases, the J end lost 1 base, and 17 bases lay between the germline ends. This CDR3 is 16 amino acids long. From germline, CDR1 is SGDLS and CDR2 YYNGEE.

V usage is TRBV28 and J usage is TRBJ2-7; 15 nucleotides match TRBD2. The CDR3 loop spans 15 amino acids. J gave up 2 bases and V 10 bases, and 6 bases lay outside the gene matches. Germline values: CDR1 MDHEN, CDR2 SYDVKM. The CDR3 region has the DNA TGTGCCACCGGTCGGACTAGCGGGGGGGCCTACGAGCAGTACTTC. It codes for CATGRTSGGAYEQYF.

In its sample, this clone is medium-sized. J is TRBJ1-5 and V is TRBV7-8; TRBD1 is a possible D gene (5 bases). The germline V gene encodes CDR1 SGHVS and CDR2 FQNEAQ. This CDR3 contains 14 residues. The V and J ends lost 5 bases and 7 bases respectively, with 15 bases between them. CDR3 loop: CASSGGGDFQPQHF. As DNA, the CDR3 is TGTGCCAGCAGCGGGGGGGGAGACTTCCAGCCCCAGCATTTT.

The CDR3 region is CASSTLKGAPFYNEQFF. CDR3 coding DNA: TGTGCCAGCAGTACCTTGAAAGGGGCCCCTTTTTACAATGAGCAGTTCTTC. The chain recombines TRBV27 with TRBJ2-1; tentative D call: TRBD1 (5 bases). CDR1 is MNHEY and CDR2 is SMNVEV in the germline V gene (reference sequence). CDR3 size: 17 residues. The germline V and J ends were trimmed by 5 bases and 4 bases, with 21 bases remaining between them.

This rearrangement joins TRBV6-6 to TRBJ2-1, with 10 nucleotides matching TRBD1. V dropped 5 bases and J dropped 7; count of bases not matched to a gene: 14. The germline gives CDR1 MNHNY, CDR2 SVGAGI (reference sequence). The CDR3 runs 17 residues. CDR3 nucleotide sequence: TGTGCCAGCAGTCGGCACGGACAGGGGGGAAGTCGGAATGAGCAGTTCTTC. This translates into CASSRHGQGGSRNEQFF.

V gene TRBV28 combines with J gene TRBJ1-4; D gene ambiguous. The germline V and J ends were trimmed by 3 bases and 0 bases, with 5 bases remaining between them. This CDR3 spans 14 amino acids. Germline CDR1 and CDR2: MDHEN and SYDVKM. CDR3 residues: CASSFGTTNEKLFF. The CDR3 coding sequence is TGTGCCAGCAGTTTCGGGACAACTAATGAAAAACTGTTTTTT. The variable domain in full, completed from reference TRBV28 and TRBJ1-4, reads DVKVTQSSRYLVKRTGEKVFLECVQDMDHENMFWYRQDPGLGLRLIYFSYDVKMKEKGDIPEGYSVSREKKERFSLILESASTNQTSMYLCASSFGTTNEKLFFGSGTQLSVL.

The chain combines TRBV12-3 or TRBV12-4 with TRBJ1-5, with no clear D. CDR3 length equals 13 residues. Trimming left V 3 bases short and J 7 bases short, with 10 bases between. CDR3 protein: CASSFSIGQPQHF. In DNA form, the CDR3 reads TGTGCCAGCAGTTTCAGTATCGGCCAGCCCCAGCATTTT.

In DNA, the CDR3 is TGTGCCAGCAGTTACGGGGTCGCAGGAGGGACTAGCGGGAAGGGTCGTGAGCAGTTCTTC. It codes for CASSYGVAGGTSGKGREQFF. The rearrangement joins TRBV6-2 or TRBV6-3 to TRBJ2-1, with 13 bases aligning to TRBD2. The CDR3 length is 20 residues. With 2 bases clipped from V and 9 bases from J, the junction kept 19 bases outside the gene matches. Germline-derived CDR1 and CDR2 are MNHEY and SVGEGT.

This clone has only one observation. This chain joins TRBV2 and TRBJ1-1, with no clear D. The length of the CDR3 is 17 residues. The germline CDR1 and CDR2 sequences are SNHLY and FYNNEI. V lost 2 bases and J 0 bases, leaving 16 bases between the germline ends. CDR3 residues: CASSERGLSLMNTEAFF. Here the CDR3 DNA reads TGTGCCAGCAGTGAACGCGGGCTCAGCTTAATGAACACTGAAGCTTTCTTT.

This clone was seen only a few times. V gene TRBV7-2 combines with J gene TRBJ1-2; TRBD1 is a possible D gene (6 bases). Per germline, CDR1 SGHTA and CDR2 FQGNSA. This CDR3 has 15 amino acids. V was pared by 5 bases and J by 5 bases, with 18 bases between. The CDR3 DNA reads as TGTGCCAGCAGCCCACGACAGGCTCCGGGGTATGGCTACACCTTC. It specifies CASSPRQAPGYGYTF.

V usage is TRBV25-1 and J usage is TRBJ1-2; D is unresolved. Trimming pared 2 bases from V and 8 bases from J, leaving 6 bases between. The CDR3 contains 11 residues. CDR1 is MGHDK, CDR2 SYGVNS, per germline. The CDR3 region has the DNA TGTGCCAGCAGTGAAACTGGAGGCTACACCTTC. Its protein product is CASSETGGYTF.

The V call is TRBV15, the J call TRBJ1-5; the D gene is possibly TRBD1 (6 bases). The germline V gene encodes CDR1 LNHNV and CDR2 YYDKDF (reference sequence). V lost 6 bases to trimming and J lost 1 base, with 10 bases between them. The length of the CDR3 is 14 residues. Written as DNA, the CDR3 is TGTGCCACCAGAACGGGACAAAGCAATCAGCCCCAGCATTTT. Translated, it gives CATRTGQSNQPQHF.

This chain joins TRBV24-1 and TRBJ2-1; 11 bases fit TRBD2. The CDR3 has 15 amino acids. V lost 3 bases to trimming and J lost 8 bases; unmatched junction nucleotides: 5. Germline values: CDR1 KGHDR, CDR2 SFDVKD. The CDR3 sequence is CATSDQLAGGHEQFF. The DNA for the CDR3 is TGTGCCACCAGTGATCAGCTAGCGGGAGGCCATGAGCAGTTCTTC.

V gene TRBV28 combines with J gene TRBJ2-5, with D perhaps TRBD1 or TRBD2 (6 bases each). Deletions cut 6 bases from V and 5 bases from J, with 19 bases between. This CDR3 comprises 15 residues. Germline assignment: CDR1 MDHEN and CDR2 SYDVKM. CDR3 in amino acids: CASRHLLGGAETQYF. The CDR3, as DNA: TGTGCCAGCAGGCACCTGTTGGGGGGCGCGGAGACCCAGTACTTC.

The J gene is TRBJ2-7, the V gene TRBV11-2; D gene unclear. V lost 4 bases, J lost 2 bases, and 9 bases lay in between. This CDR3 spans 13 amino acids. Germline-derived CDR1 and CDR2 are SGHAT and FQNNGV. The CDR3 nucleotides are TGTGCCAGCAGCTACAACAGTCCCTACGAGCAGTACTTC. It is translated as CASSYNSPYEQYF.

The chain employs TRBV4-2 and TRBJ2-1; possibly TRBD2 for D (5 bases). In germline, CDR1 is LGHNA, CDR2 YNFKEQ. The CDR3 totals 14 residues. Trimming cost V 3 bases and J 6 bases, with 12 bases left between them. CDR3 DNA sequence: TGTGCCAGCAGCCAGACCCGGGGTATCAATGAGCAGTTCTTC. As protein: CASSQTRGINEQFF.

The chain recombines TRBV19 with TRBJ1-5; a possible D gene is TRBD1 (6 bases). The germline V gene has CDR1 LNHDA and CDR2 SQIVND (reference sequence). Trimming stripped 3 bases from V and 3 bases from J, with 12 bases between. The CDR3 contains 15 residues. CDR3 sequence: CASSIPGVDNQPQHF. CDR3 sequence (DNA): TGTGCCAGTAGTATTCCAGGGGTGGACAATCAGCCCCAGCATTTT.

The CDR3 region has the DNA TGCAGCGTTAAGCCGGCCACCGGGGAGCTGTTTTTT. Translation gives CSVKPATGELFF. The chain joins TRBV29-1 to TRBJ2-2; D unresolved. V dropped 5 bases and J dropped 4 bases, with 8 bases sitting between them. The CDR3 contains 12 residues. The germline V gene encodes CDR1 SQVTM and CDR2 ANQGSEA.

This sequence joins TRBV7-8 and TRBJ1-6; D remains ambiguous. Germline assignment: CDR1 SGHVS and CDR2 FQNEAQ. This CDR3 has 13 residues. V lost 6 bases and J 6 bases, leaving 9 bases between the germline ends. The CDR3 is CASSRSVNSPLHF. DNA for the CDR3: TGTGCCAGCAGTAGGTCGGTTAATTCACCCCTCCACTTT.

The chain has TRBV7-2 and TRBJ2-7; 13 positions agree with TRBD2. Trimming took 1 base from V and 4 from J; bases not matched to a gene: 1. Germline CDR1 is SGHTA and CDR2 is FQGNSA. This CDR3 region has 15 residues. CDR3 in DNA: TGTGCCAGCAGCTTAGGGACTAGCGGGAGATACGAGCAGTACTTC. As protein: CASSLGTSGRYEQYF.

This chain uses TRBV11-2 with TRBJ1-5, with 7 bases aligning to TRBD1. V shed 5 bases and J 5 bases; nucleotides not matched to a gene: 6. CDR3 length: 14 residues. Germline V gives CDR1 SGHAT, CDR2 FQNNGV. The CDR3 here is CASSPSGGDQPQHF. CDR3 DNA sequence: TGTGCCAGCAGCCCCTCAGGGGGTGATCAGCCCCAGCATTTT.

This sequence joins TRBV12-3 or TRBV12-4 and TRBJ1-2; D ambiguous. The CDR3 has 12 residues. V lost 8 bases and J 4 bases, leaving 11 bases between the germline ends. CDR3 DNA sequence: TGTGCCAGCGGCCGGGCCACCTATGGCTACACCTTC. This gives the protein CASGRATYGYTF.

The chain uses TRBV7-2 and TRBJ2-7; D gene ambiguous. There are 14 residues in the CDR3. Germline-derived CDR1 and CDR2 are SGHTA and FQGNSA. Trimming pared 1 base from V and 3 bases from J, leaving 10 bases between. The CDR3 DNA reads TGTGCCAGCAGCTTAGTGGGCAGAAACTACGAGCAGTACTTC. Residues: CASSLVGRNYEQYF.

This sequence joins TRBV5-1 and TRBJ1-1; D might be TRBD1 (6 bases). The ends were cut back, 4 bases at V and 6 bases at J, with 22 bases in the middle. Per the germline V gene, CDR1 is SGHRS and CDR2 is YFSETQ. This CDR3 region has 16 residues. Written as DNA, the CDR3 is TGCGCCAGCAGCCCCCGAGGGTCAGGGGCCACACCTGAAGCTTTCTTT. Translated, it gives CASSPRGSGATPEAFF. Full variable domain (missing parts from reference TRBV5-1 and TRBJ1-1): KAGVTQTPRYLIKTRGQQVTLSCSPISGHRSVSWYQQTPGQGLQFLFEYFSETQRNKGNFPGRFSGRQFSNSRSEMNVSTLELGDSALYLCASSPRGSGATPEAFFGQGTRLTVV.

V and J are TRBV7-8 and TRBJ1-1; a weak D match, TRBD1 (5 bases). V was clipped by 1 base and J by 1 base, with 10 bases between them. Germline lookup yields CDR1 SGHVS and CDR2 FQNEAQ. The CDR3 consists of 15 residues. The CDR3 DNA is TGTGCCAGCAGCTTAGTCTCAGGGAAGAACACTGAAGCTTTCTTT. Amino acids: CASSLVSGKNTEAFF.

V usage is TRBV12-3 or TRBV12-4 and J usage is TRBJ2-1; D remains unclear. The CDR3 spans 12 residues. Trimming removed 1 base at V and 13 bases at J, with 11 bases between. CDR3 bases: TGTGCCAGCAGTTTAGGGGCCGGAAAACAGTTCTTC. It is translated as CASSLGAGKQFF.

The V and J genes are TRBV15 and TRBJ2-2; no clear D gene. V lost 2 bases and J lost 7, with 20 bases in between. CDR1 and CDR2 (germline): LNHNV, YYDKDF (reference sequence). The CDR3 has 17 residues. CDR3 DNA sequence: TGTGCCACCAGCAGAACAACCGCCCCGGATTTTGGCGGGGAGCTGTTTTTT. Translation gives CATSRTTAPDFGGELFF.

The gene calls are TRBV6-5 and TRBJ2-7; D could derive from TRBD1 or TRBD2 (5 bases each). This CDR3 has 14 amino acids. The germline CDR1 and CDR2 sequences are MNHEY and SVGAGI. V shed 0 bases and J shed 3 bases, with 9 bases lying between them. The CDR3 nucleotides are TGTGCCAGCAGTTACTCTCTGAGGGGCTACGAGCAGTACTTC. Protein sequence: CASSYSLRGYEQYF.

V and J are TRBV19 and TRBJ1-1; TRBD1 might be the D (6 bases). CDR3 size: 14 residues. Per the germline V gene, CDR1 is LNHDA and CDR2 is SQIVND (reference sequence). V dropped 3 bases and J dropped 6 bases, with 14 bases sitting between them. The CDR3 DNA reads TGTGCCAGTAGTATTCAGGGGACGAGGGCTGAAGCTTTCTTT. Encoded protein: CASSIQGTRAEAFF.

The chain couples TRBV4-3 to TRBJ2-5; D possibly corresponds to TRBD2 (6 bases). The length of the CDR3 is 15 residues. CDR1 and CDR2 from the germline V gene are LGHNA and YSLEER. The V end was cut by 1 base, the J end by 5 bases, with 14 bases between. CDR3 DNA: TGCGCCAGCAGCCAAGGATGGGGGGACCTGGAGACCCAGTACTTC. It codes for CASSQGWGDLETQYF.

The chain joins TRBV2 to TRBJ1-5; D perhaps matches TRBD1 (6 bases). CDR1 is SNHLY and CDR2 is FYNNEI in the germline V gene. Trimming cost V 6 bases and J 1 base, with 13 bases left between them. The CDR3 sequence is 15 residues long. In DNA, the CDR3 is TGTGCCAGCAGATTGGACAGAGGGAGCAATCAGCCCCAGCATTTT. As protein: CASRLDRGSNQPQHF.

The chain joins TRBV7-9 to TRBJ2-1; 8 positions match TRBD2. This CDR3 contains 18 residues. The V segment lost 5 bases and the J segment 5 bases; nucleotides outside the gene matches: 17. CDR1 is SEHNR, CDR2 FQNEAQ, per germline (reference sequence). CDR3: CASSNPGRAGTRDNEQFF. DNA for the CDR3: TGTGCCAGCAGCAACCCGGGACGGGCCGGGACTAGGGACAATGAGCAGTTCTTC. The whole variable domain, filled in from reference TRBV7-9 and TRBJ2-1, reads DTGVSQNPRHKITKRGQNVTFRCDPISEHNRLYWYRQTLGQGPEFLTYFQNEAQLEKSRLLSDRFSAERPKGSFSTLEIQRTEQGDSAMYLCASSNPGRAGTRDNEQFFGPGTRLTVL.